The next 32 T cell receptor beta chains were all read from a single sample in a study of T cell responses to AZD1222 COVID-19 vaccine. Assay used: immunoSEQ multiplex PCR; TCRdb lists only in-frame clones, some missing. The data hold roughly 150,000 clones, with under 95% observed a single time. Sequences were derived from peripheral blood, sampled on day 0 of AZD1222 vaccination. Every receptor here comes from an adult in good health.

The chain uses TRBV19 and TRBJ2-7; 8 bases fit TRBD1. The CDR3 has 15 residues. Germline V CDR1 and CDR2: LNHDA, SQIVND (reference sequence). The ends lost 3 bases at V and 4 bases at J; junction bases unmatched: 8. The DNA of the CDR3 is TGTGCCAGTAGTATCGGACAGGGCGGGGAGTACGAGCAGTACTTC. Protein product: CASSIGQGGEYEQYF. The full variable domain, completed using reference TRBV19 and TRBJ2-7, is DGGITQSPKYLFRKEGQNVTLSCEQNLNHDAMYWYRQDPGQGLRLIYYSQIVNDFQKGDIAEGYSVSREKKESFPLTVTSAQKNPTAFYLCASSIGQGGEYEQYFGPGTRLTVT.

The rearrangement joins TRBV6-5 to TRBJ1-4; unclear D gene. V was shortened by 4 bases and J by 8 bases, with 14 bases between the two germline ends. CDR3 length: 14 residues. Germline-derived CDR1 and CDR2 are MNHEY and SVGAGI. The CDR3 sequence is CASSWGRREEKLFF. DNA of the CDR3: TGTGCCAGCAGTTGGGGTAGGAGAGAGGAAAAACTGTTTTTT.

This chain connects TRBV5-1 to TRBJ2-2, with 8 bases lining up with TRBD2. The ends lost 4 bases at V and 4 bases at J; junction bases unmatched: 9. The CDR3 is 16 amino acids. Germline CDR1 and CDR2: SGHRS and YFSETQ. As DNA, the CDR3 is TGCGCCAGCAGCCCGGCGGGGGGTGGCTTCACCGGGGAGCTGTTTTTT. This encodes CASSPAGGGFTGELFF.

The chain carries TRBV4-2 and TRBJ1-6; D gene unclear. This CDR3 comprises 17 residues. V lost 0 bases, J lost 8 bases, and 17 bases lay in between. Germline V gene data show CDR1 as LGHNA and CDR2 as YNFKEQ. The CDR3 nucleotides are TGTGCCAGCAGCCAAGAATCGTGGGTGACAAGCTATTCACCCCTCCACTTT. It encodes CASSQESWVTSYSPLHF.

This chain joins TRBV5-5 and TRBJ1-6, with D unresolved. The CDR3 is 14 residues long. The V gene lost 0 bases and the J gene lost 5 bases, with 6 bases spanning the gap. Germline V gene lookup returns CDR1 SGHKS and CDR2 YYEKEE (reference sequence). This CDR3 reads CASSLGADNSPLHF. DNA for the CDR3: TGTGCCAGCAGCTTGGGGGCCGATAATTCACCCCTCCACTTT.

This clone appeared a single time. CDR3 loop: CASSPGRGDYGYTF. The DNA of the CDR3 is TGCGCCAGCAGCCCCGGACGGGGGGATTATGGCTACACCTTC. The chain carries TRBV5-1 and TRBJ1-2; D may be TRBD1 (5 bases). CDR1 and CDR2 (germline): SGHRS, YFSETQ. Trimming stripped 4 bases from V and 5 bases from J, with 15 bases between. The CDR3 covers 14 residues.

The genes are TRBV30 and TRBJ1-5, with 10 bases aligning to TRBD1. In germline, CDR1 is GTSNPN, CDR2 SVGIG (reference sequence). V gave up 5 bases and J gave up 4 bases; unmatched junction bases: 5. This CDR3 contains 14 residues. The DNA for the CDR3 is TGTGCCTGGGACAGGGGGCTAGGTAATCAGCCCCAGCATTTT. This sequence encodes CAWDRGLGNQPQHF.

V gene TRBV5-5 combines with J gene TRBJ2-7; unclear D gene. V lost 4 bases and J lost 1, with 15 bases in between. CDR1 and CDR2 from the germline V gene are SGHKS and YYEKEE (reference sequence). CDR3 size: 15 residues. The CDR3 DNA is TGTGCCAGCAGCATAATGGCTATCGGGTCCTACGAGCAGTACTTC. Protein: CASSIMAIGSYEQYF.

The CDR3 sequence: CASSSTGQYHQPQHF. DNA of the CDR3: TGTGCCAGCAGTTCAACCGGACAGTATCATCAGCCCCAGCATTTT. The chain employs TRBV28 and TRBJ1-5, with TRBD1 as a possible D gene (6 bases). Germline CDR1 MDHEN, CDR2 SYDVKM. The V and J ends lost 4 bases and 5 bases respectively, with 15 bases between them. The CDR3 loop spans 15 amino acids.

V usage is TRBV2 and J usage is TRBJ2-3; tentative D call: TRBD1 (6 bases). V lost 6 bases, J lost 2 bases, and 15 bases lay in between. This CDR3 has 15 residues. CDR1 is SNHLY, CDR2 FYNNEI, per germline. The CDR3 protein is CASREQGQHTDTQYF. The DNA for the CDR3 is TGTGCCAGCAGGGAACAGGGCCAACACACAGATACGCAGTATTTT.

V and J are TRBV5-5 and TRBJ2-3; D could derive from TRBD1 or TRBD2 (5 bases each). Germline V gene lookup returns CDR1 SGHKS and CDR2 YYEKEE (reference sequence). Trimming removed 2 bases at V and 4 bases at J, with 20 bases between. There are 17 residues in the CDR3. In DNA, the CDR3 is TGTGCCAGCAGCTTTGGGACGGTCCCTTCCCGGGCAGATACGCAGTATTTT. Translated: CASSFGTVPSRADTQYF. Looking up the rest from reference TRBV5-5 and TRBJ2-3 gives the full variable domain: DAGVTQSPTHLIKTRGQQVTLRCSPISGHKSVSWYQQVLGQGPQFIFQYYEKEERGRGNFPDRFSARQFPNYSSELNVNALLLGDSALYLCASSFGTVPSRADTQYFGPGTRLTVL.

The chain joins TRBV19 to TRBJ1-2; D is unclear. With 2 bases removed from V and 5 bases from J, the gap between germline ends came to 15 bases. The germline CDR1 and CDR2 sequences are LNHDA and SQIVND (reference sequence). This CDR3 is 15 amino acids long. CDR3 loop: CASSIPPILGYGYTF. As DNA, the CDR3 is TGTGCCAGTAGTATACCCCCGATTCTCGGGTATGGCTACACCTTC.

The V call is TRBV28, the J call TRBJ2-1; D may be TRBD1 (6 bases). Trimming took off 7 bases at V and 0 bases at J, with 16 bases between the two ends. Per germline, CDR1 MDHEN and CDR2 SYDVKM. This CDR3 region has 16 residues. CDR3 protein: CASMGYVDSSYNEQFF. CDR3 in DNA: TGTGCCAGCATGGGGTACGTGGACAGCTCCTACAATGAGCAGTTCTTC.

The chain carries TRBV28 and TRBJ2-3, with a tentative D call TRBD2 (5 bases). The CDR3 extends over 14 amino acids. Between the trimmed V and J ends, which lost 4 bases and 4 bases, there was a span of 12 bases. Germline V gives CDR1 MDHEN, CDR2 SYDVKM. The CDR3 bases are TGTGCCAGCAGTTCCTGGTCTAGCCCAGATACGCAGTATTTT. This codes for CASSSWSSPDTQYF.

The rearrangement links TRBV27 to TRBJ2-1; 7 positions match TRBD2. The CDR3 is made up of 14 amino acids. CDR1 and CDR2 from the germline V gene are MNHEY and SMNVEV (reference sequence). Trimming cost V 7 bases and J 7 bases; bases outside gene matches: 10. The CDR3 DNA reads as TGTGCCAGCACGGGGGGAGGGCCTAGTAATGAGCAGTTCTTC. It specifies CASTGGGPSNEQFF.

This clone was picked up one time. In nucleotides, the CDR3 is TGTGCCAGCAGTGATCCCCCGGGGGGGCGTAGGGAGACCCAGTACTTC. Translating gives CASSDPPGGRRETQYF. The V and J genes are TRBV25-1 and TRBJ2-5, with TRBD2 matching over 8 bases. The CDR3 has 16 residues. CDR1 is MGHDK and CDR2 is SYGVNS in the germline V gene. V shed 3 bases, J shed 5 bases, and the junction held 11 bases outside the gene matches.

J is TRBJ2-3 and V is TRBV6-1; the D is unclear. In germline, CDR1 is MNHNS, CDR2 SASEGT. The CDR3 length is 15 residues. V was cut by 1 base and J by 2 bases, with 10 bases left in between. The CDR3: CASSEGHSPTDTQYF. CDR3 bases: TGTGCCAGCAGTGAAGGTCACTCTCCCACAGATACGCAGTATTTT.

The CDR3 protein is CASSLYSGGPYNEQFF. CDR3 bases: TGTGCCAGCAGCTTATATAGCGGGGGGCCCTACAATGAGCAGTTCTTC. The chain links TRBV7-2 to TRBJ2-1, with 10 positions matching TRBD2. J lost 2 bases, V lost 2 bases, and 3 bases had no gene match. The CDR3 has 16 residues. Germline-derived CDR1 and CDR2 are SGHTA and FQGNSA.

This clone showed up just once. The CDR3 region is CASSLAEQFF. In DNA, the CDR3 is TGTGCCAGCAGCTTAGCTGAGCAGTTCTTC. The chain is built from TRBV7-9 and TRBJ2-1; the D is unclear. The CDR3 consists of 10 residues. Per the germline V gene, CDR1 is SEHNR and CDR2 is FQNEAQ (reference sequence). The ends were cut back, 0 bases at V and 9 bases at J, with 0 bases in the middle.

The chain combines TRBV29-1 with TRBJ2-1; TRBD2 matches 15 bases. Germline V gives CDR1 SQVTM, CDR2 ANQGSEA. V gave up 5 bases and J gave up 7 bases; unmatched junction bases: 12. This CDR3 is built from 17 residues. The CDR3 sequence is CSVHGTSGGPRGNEQFF. The CDR3 DNA reads TGCAGCGTTCACGGGACTAGCGGGGGGCCCCGGGGAAATGAGCAGTTCTTC.

The genes are TRBV30 and TRBJ1-5; TRBD1 might be the D (6 bases). The CDR3 sequence is 14 residues long. The germline V gene has CDR1 GTSNPN and CDR2 SVGIG (reference sequence). V shed 1 base and J shed 5 bases, with 12 bases lying between them. DNA of the CDR3: TGTGCCTGGAGTGCAGGGGTCCCATATCAGCCCCAGCATTTT. It translates to CAWSAGVPYQPQHF.

The V call is TRBV30, the J call TRBJ1-2; tentative D call: TRBD1 (5 bases). Germline values: CDR1 GTSNPN, CDR2 SVGIG (reference sequence). V was pared by 4 bases and J by 8 bases, with 17 bases between. The CDR3 extends over 13 amino acids. CDR3 in DNA: TGTGCCTGGACGGTAAATTATGGGGGAGGCTACACCTTC. The encoded protein is CAWTVNYGGGYTF.

The chain employs TRBV10-3 and TRBJ2-3; no reliable D call. The CDR3 is made up of 14 amino acids. V was clipped by 3 bases and J by 7 bases, with 14 bases between them. The germline V gene encodes CDR1 ENHRY and CDR2 SYGVKD. DNA of the CDR3: TGTGCCATCAGTGATGGGGTAAACGTCAATACGCAGTATTTT. This translates into CAISDGVNVNTQYF.

This clone was picked up one time. The chain recombines TRBV9 with TRBJ2-7; TRBD1 or TRBD2 may be the D gene (5 bases each). V was pared by 0 bases and J by 5 bases, with 12 bases between. This CDR3 is built from 14 residues. Germline V lookup: CDR1 SGDLS, CDR2 YYNGEE. CDR3 nucleotides: TGTGCCAGCAGCGTAGCCGGGGTAGGGGACGAGCAGTACTTC. Translated: CASSVAGVGDEQYF.

The V gene is TRBV6-5, the J gene TRBJ2-2, with D perhaps TRBD2 (6 bases). The CDR3 loop spans 15 amino acids. V lost 6 bases to trimming and J lost 2 bases, with 13 bases between them. CDR1 is MNHEY, CDR2 SVGAGI, per germline. DNA of the CDR3: TGTGCCAGCAGCTACGGGACTCCAAACACCGGGGAGCTGTTTTTT. It yields the protein CASSYGTPNTGELFF.

The gene calls are TRBV30 and TRBJ1-3; D remains ambiguous. The ends were cut back, 4 bases at V and 4 bases at J, with 8 bases in the middle. The germline CDR1 and CDR2 sequences are GTSNPN and SVGIG (reference sequence). The CDR3 length is 12 residues. The CDR3 coding sequence is TGTGCCTGGAAACACAGAGGAAACACCATATATTTT. As protein: CAWKHRGNTIYF.

V and J are TRBV4-2 and TRBJ1-3; no clear D. The germline V gene has CDR1 LGHNA and CDR2 YNFKEQ. The CDR3 consists of 17 residues. V lost 1 base to trimming and J lost 0 bases, with 13 bases between them. DNA for the CDR3: TGTGCCAGCAGCCAAGGGCCAAGTGGAAGCTCTGGAAACACCATATATTTT. Amino acids: CASSQGPSGSSGNTIYF.

This clone was detected once. V gene TRBV20-1 combines with J gene TRBJ2-3, with D tentatively TRBD1 (6 bases). The germline CDR1 and CDR2 sequences are DFQATT and SNEGSKA (reference sequence). Trimming took 3 bases from V and 6 from J, leaving 7 bases between them. The CDR3 extends over 11 amino acids. The CDR3 region is CSASTGDTQYF. CDR3 nucleotide sequence: TGCAGTGCTAGTACAGGGGATACGCAGTATTTT.

The J gene is TRBJ2-3, the V gene TRBV28, with 9 nucleotides matching TRBD2. With V trimmed by 2 bases and J by 1 base, 7 bases remained unmatched. This CDR3 is built from 17 residues. Per germline, CDR1 MDHEN and CDR2 SYDVKM. In nucleotides, the CDR3 is TGTGCCAGCAGTTTACCGCGCGGGAGGGGGGGCACAGATACGCAGTATTTT. Amino acids: CASSLPRGRGGTDTQYF.

In this sample, this clone turned up once. The chain links TRBV20-1 to TRBJ2-1; D is perhaps TRBD2 (5 bases). Trimming took 3 bases from V and 3 from J, leaving 24 bases between them. This CDR3 is built from 18 residues. CDR1 is DFQATT, CDR2 SNEGSKA, per germline (reference sequence). CDR3 in amino acids: CSASREERLKSGYNEQFF. CDR3 DNA: TGCAGTGCTAGTCGCGAGGAGCGGCTAAAGTCAGGCTACAATGAGCAGTTCTTC.

The rearrangement joins TRBV24-1 to TRBJ1-2; D is possibly TRBD1 (5 bases). The CDR3 extends over 13 amino acids. Trimming shortened V by 3 bases and J by 5 bases, and 9 bases separated the two germline ends. Germline CDR1 KGHDR, CDR2 SFDVKD. CDR3 region: CATSDRGSYGYTF. The CDR3 region has the DNA TGTGCCACCAGTGATAGGGGCTCATATGGCTACACCTTC.

CDR3 sequence reads: CASSLPGRNSEQFF. The CDR3 coding sequence is TGTGCCAGCAGTTTACCGGGGCGGAACAGTGAGCAGTTCTTC. The chain joins TRBV27 to TRBJ2-1; D may match TRBD1 or TRBD2 (5 bases each). The CDR3 covers 14 residues. The germline gives CDR1 MNHEY, CDR2 SMNVEV (reference sequence). V lost 2 bases and J lost 9, with 14 bases in between.